Following are 3 T cell receptor beta chains from one sample sequenced in a study of blood T cells in healthy people across ages. A second about 7 to 11 cycle PCR used barcoded and J-beta primers. From the 5' RACE reads, TCRdb called clonotypes with MiXCR, one entry per CDR3 protein. The sample yields about 780,000 distinct CDR3 sequences, less than 60% seen once. Material for sequencing was blood. The source of these receptors is a man aged 80 or over in good health.

This clonotype was found many times. The chain couples TRBV7-2 to TRBJ2-3; D perhaps matches TRBD2 (6 bases). This CDR3 has 13 residues. Germline CDR1 reads SGHTA; CDR2 reads FQGNSA. V lost 6 bases, J lost 11 bases, and 18 bases lay in between. The CDR3, as DNA: TGTGCCAGCAGACCCAGGCGGGGAGCAAGGCAGTATTTT. Amino acids: CASRPRRGARQYF.

The chain has TRBV4-1 and TRBJ2-5; D remains unclear. The DNA end is a closer match to TRBJ2-7, so the J assignment may be wrong. Germline V lookup: CDR1 MGHRA, CDR2 YSYEKL. There are 16 residues in the CDR3. CDR3 DNA sequence: TGCGCCAGCAGCCAAGGACCCCCGGGTTTGGGGTACGAGCAGTACTTC. Its protein is CASSQGPPGLGYEQYF.

The chain uses TRBV5-1 and TRBJ1-1; TRBD1 agrees at 7 bases. J was trimmed by 1 base and V by 0 bases; bases with no gene match: 12. CDR3 length: 18 amino acids. CDR1 is SGHRS and CDR2 is YFSETQ in the germline V gene. CDR3 in amino acids: CASSLGGNRGRGNTEAFF. DNA of the CDR3: TGCGCCAGCAGCTTGGGGGGGAACAGGGGCAGGGGGAACACTGAAGCTTTCTTT.